This T cell receptor (beta chain) was recovered during a study of blood T cell repertoires in COVID-19. Study context: The United States, Italy and Spain provided the acute and convalescent COVID-19 samples. From T cells, B-cell-depleted T cells, or PBMCs came the material, which was cDNA or gDNA.

In the original analysis: The assay estimated nucleated cells by amplifying reference gene primers. Clones were sequenced by immunoSEQ multiplex PCR, and TCRdb holds only the in-frame ones, with some missing. The V and J calls and the clone size are those of that table, but D and trimming were determined from the DNA. The sample contains just under 65,000 clones, around 80% of which appear only once. CDR1 is WSHSY and CDR2 is SAAADI in the germline V gene. This CDR3 is built from 14 residues. Trimming left V 3 bases short and J 7 bases short, with 13 bases between. The clonotype was recovered from a human donor in a cohort sampled during active COVID-19. The specimen was peripheral blood. The V and J genes are TRBV10-2 and TRBJ1-5; tentative D call: TRBD1 (5 bases). In DNA, the CDR3 is TGCGCCAGCAGTGAACAACAGGCCGCCCAGCCCCAGCATTTT. This gives the protein CASSEQQAAQPQHF.